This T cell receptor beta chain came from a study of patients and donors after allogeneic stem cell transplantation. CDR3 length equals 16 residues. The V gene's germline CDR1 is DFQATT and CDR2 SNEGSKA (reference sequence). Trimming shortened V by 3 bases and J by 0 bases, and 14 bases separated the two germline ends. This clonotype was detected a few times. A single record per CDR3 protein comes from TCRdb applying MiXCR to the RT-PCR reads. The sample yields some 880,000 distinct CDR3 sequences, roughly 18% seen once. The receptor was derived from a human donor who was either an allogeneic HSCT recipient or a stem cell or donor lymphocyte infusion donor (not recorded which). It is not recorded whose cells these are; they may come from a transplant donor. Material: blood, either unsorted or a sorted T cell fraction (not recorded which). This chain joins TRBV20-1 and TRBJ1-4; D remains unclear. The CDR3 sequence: CSASMRDEPTNEKLFF. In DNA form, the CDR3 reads TGCAGTGCTAGCATGAGGGATGAACCAACTAATGAAAAACTGTTTTTT.